What follows are 9 T cell receptor beta chains derived from one specimen sequenced in a study of OX40 agonist ivuxolimab in advanced cancers. Repertoires were generated with immunoSEQ multiplex PCR, while TCRdb's copy carries only in-frame clones and drops some. There are around 70,000 clones in the sample; around four fifths occur only once, and more than 1.5% lies in the top ten. Sequencing used CD4+ or CD8+ T cells sorted from blood, obtained in a trial of the OX40 agonist ivuxolimab. These receptors all stem from an adult with an advanced solid tumor such as melanoma, head and neck, liver or kidney cancer.

V usage is TRBV11-2 and J usage is TRBJ1-1; D remains unclear. Germline V gene data show CDR1 as SGHAT and CDR2 as FQNNGV. V was trimmed by 6 bases and J by 4 bases, leaving 21 bases between them. This CDR3 contains 16 residues. DNA of the CDR3: TGTGCCAGCAGTTTCGGCCGGTTAGGGAGGGTCACTGAAGCTTTCTTT. Its translation is CASSFGRLGRVTEAFF.

This chain links TRBV27 with TRBJ2-7; 8 bases map to TRBD1. The germline V gene encodes CDR1 MNHEY and CDR2 SMNVEV (reference sequence). This CDR3 region has 14 residues. V lost 3 bases to trimming and J lost 4 bases; unmatched junction nucleotides: 5. The CDR3 is CASSFWDRRYEQYF. CDR3 nucleotide sequence: TGTGCCAGCAGTTTCTGGGACAGGCGGTACGAGCAGTACTTC.

The CDR3 here is CAITQDGDEQYF. The CDR3 DNA reads TGTGCCATCACTCAGGACGGGGACGAGCAGTACTTC. This chain uses TRBV10-3 with TRBJ2-5, with D perhaps matching TRBD2 (5 bases). The end of the DNA is better explained by TRBJ2-7, so the J call may be wrong. The length of the CDR3 is 12 residues. Germline-derived CDR1 and CDR2 are ENHRY and SYGVKD.

The gene calls are TRBV9 and TRBJ2-1; D may be TRBD2 (5 bases). The germline V gene encodes CDR1 SGDLS and CDR2 YYNGEE. CDR3 size: 15 residues. V was trimmed by 0 bases and J by 7 bases, leaving 14 bases between them. The CDR3: CASSVDHGGWNEQFF. CDR3 DNA sequence: TGTGCCAGCAGCGTAGATCACGGAGGTTGGAATGAGCAGTTCTTC.

This clone was seen once. This chain joins TRBV15 and TRBJ1-1, with no clear D. This CDR3 region has 15 residues. The germline CDR1 and CDR2 sequences are LNHNV and YYDKDF (reference sequence). The V end was cut by 0 bases, the J end by 1 base, with 9 bases between. CDR3 region: CATSRDEGENTEAFF. DNA for the CDR3: TGTGCCACCAGCAGAGATGAGGGAGAGAACACTGAAGCTTTCTTT.

This sequence joins TRBV6-6 and TRBJ2-7, with D uncertain. The CDR3 is 13 amino acids. CDR1 is MNHNY and CDR2 is SVGAGI in the germline V gene (reference sequence). Trimming pared 6 bases from V and 0 bases from J, leaving 9 bases between. CDR3 nucleotide sequence: TGTGCCAGCAGCTACCAAAGCTCCTACGAGCAGTACTTC. This translates into CASSYQSSYEQYF.

The chain uses TRBV28 and TRBJ1-5, with D possibly TRBD1 on 6 matching bases. The V end lost 2 bases, the J end lost 6 bases, and 8 bases lay between the germline ends. This CDR3 region has 13 residues. The germline V gene encodes CDR1 MDHEN and CDR2 SYDVKM. Here the CDR3 reads CASSLTGFQPQHF. The CDR3, as DNA: TGTGCCAGCAGTTTAACAGGGTTTCAGCCCCAGCATTTT.

The chain combines TRBV7-8 with TRBJ2-3; 7 nucleotides line up with TRBD2. The germline CDR1 and CDR2 sequences are SGHVS and FQNEAQ. J lost 6 bases, V lost 5 bases, and 17 bases had no gene match. The CDR3 totals 17 residues. This chain's CDR3 is CASSPLIAAGQKDTQYF. The CDR3 region has the DNA TGTGCCAGCAGCCCCTTGATCGCAGCGGGGCAAAAGGATACGCAGTATTTT.

The CDR3 coding sequence is TGTGCCAGCAGCAAGGGGACAGACCGTGGCTACACCTTC. Translation gives CASSKGTDRGYTF. V is TRBV5-4 and J is TRBJ1-2, with 7 bases fitting TRBD1. CDR3 length equals 13 residues. J gave up 7 bases and V 4 bases, and 7 bases lay outside the gene matches. In germline, CDR1 is SGHNT, CDR2 YYREEE (reference sequence).